The sample holds one count of the clone carrying this TCR beta chain. Original processing methods: Estimation of nucleated cell counts was performed using reference gene primer amplification. The protocol was immunoSEQ multiplex PCR, while the TCRdb copy is restricted to in-frame clones and leaves out a portion. V and J calls and clone size are given by that table; D and trimming were obtained from the DNA. The sample holds about 140,000 clones; 75% to 90% are singletons and the top ten take around 10%. This sample is drawn from a study of blood T cell repertoires in COVID-19. Study information: From T cells, B-cell-depleted T cells, or PBMCs came the material, which was cDNA or gDNA.

CDR1 is PRHDT, CDR2 FYEKMQ, per germline (reference sequence). Losses at the gene ends were 4 bases for V and 0 bases for J; bases not matched to a gene: 5. This CDR3 is 15 amino acids long. This TCR came from an elderly woman with acute or convalescent COVID-19. This rearrangement joins TRBV13 to TRBJ1-1, with TRBD1 matching over 7 bases. The sample taken for sequencing was peripheral blood. The CDR3 sequence is CASSSYGQVNTEAFF. In DNA form, the CDR3 reads TGTGCCAGCAGCTCATATGGACAGGTGAACACTGAAGCTTTCTTT.